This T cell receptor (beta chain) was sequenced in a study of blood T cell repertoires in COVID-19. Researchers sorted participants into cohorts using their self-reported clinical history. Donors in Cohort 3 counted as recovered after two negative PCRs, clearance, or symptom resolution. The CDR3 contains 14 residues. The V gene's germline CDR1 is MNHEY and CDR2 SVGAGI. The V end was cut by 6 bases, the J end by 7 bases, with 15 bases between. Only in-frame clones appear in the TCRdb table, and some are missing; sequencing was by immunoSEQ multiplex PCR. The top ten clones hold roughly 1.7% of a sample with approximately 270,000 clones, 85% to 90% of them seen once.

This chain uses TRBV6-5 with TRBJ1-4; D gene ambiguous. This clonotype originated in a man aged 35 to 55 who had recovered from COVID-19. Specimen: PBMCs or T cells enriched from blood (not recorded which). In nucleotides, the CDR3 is TGTGCCAGCAGCCTACAGCCGGGAGGTGAAAAACTGTTTTTT. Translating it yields CASSLQPGGEKLFF.